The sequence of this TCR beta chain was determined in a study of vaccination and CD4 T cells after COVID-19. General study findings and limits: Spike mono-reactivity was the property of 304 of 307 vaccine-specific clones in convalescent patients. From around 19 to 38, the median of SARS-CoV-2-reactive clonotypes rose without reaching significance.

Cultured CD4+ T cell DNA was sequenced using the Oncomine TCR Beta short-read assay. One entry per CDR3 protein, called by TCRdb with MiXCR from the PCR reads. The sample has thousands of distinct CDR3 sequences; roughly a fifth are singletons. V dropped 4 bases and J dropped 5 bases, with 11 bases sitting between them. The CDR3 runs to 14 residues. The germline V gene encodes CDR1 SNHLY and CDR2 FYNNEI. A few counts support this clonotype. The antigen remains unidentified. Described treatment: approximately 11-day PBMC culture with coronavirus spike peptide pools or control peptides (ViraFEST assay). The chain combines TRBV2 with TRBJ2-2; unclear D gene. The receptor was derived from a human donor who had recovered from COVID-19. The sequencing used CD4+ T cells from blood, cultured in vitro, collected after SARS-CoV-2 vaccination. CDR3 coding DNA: TGTGCCAGCAGTGCGGTGGCAACGACCGGGGAGCTGTTTTTT. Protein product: CASSAVATTGELFF.